A single T cell receptor beta chain is shown here with its context. As yet, its antigen is unknown. This sample also contains other DNA sequences that code for the same CDR3. The CDR3 is 12 residues long. Trimming took 1 base from V and 3 from J, leaving 5 bases between them. The V gene's germline CDR1 is SGHRS and CDR2 YFSETQ. This sample stems from a study of beta chain features in type 1 diabetes. Study results and limitations: PCR might preferentially amplify shorter templates, equally in patients and controls. For Type 1 diabetes patients, all four CD4+ subsets carried TCRB CDR3s that were moderately but significantly shorter.

Purity exceeded 95% in all sorted populations. Reverse transcription of all isolated RNA meant that expressed TCRB transcripts were sequenced. This table comes from immunoSEQ multiplex PCR, and its TCRdb copy is limited to in-frame clones, with some not included. The table has 300,000 or so clones, around an eighth seen once. What was sequenced was naive CD4+ T cells from blood. This TCR derives from a woman in her late teens or twenties with type 1 diabetes. The rearrangement links TRBV5-1 to TRBJ2-7; D not resolved. The chain's CDR3 is CASSLNSYEQYF. In nucleotides, the CDR3 is TGCGCCAGCAGCTTGAACAGCTACGAGCAGTACTTC.